A selection of T cell receptor beta chains follows, all from one sample in a study of blood T cells in healthy people across ages. TCRdb itself ran the 5' RACE reads through MiXCR, one entry per CDR3 protein. The sample contains roughly 650,000 distinct CDR3 sequences, about a third of which appear only once. The sequencing sample was made of blood. Receptors originate from a woman of 80 years or more in good health. The CDR3 runs from the conserved cysteine through the conserved F or W. D genes are given only for firm matches. Size tells how often a clone was seen (once, few, many) or the class of an expanded clone, and some rows leave it out.

>.|TRBD2|TRBV6-1|TRBJ2-2
CASSALAGVSNTGELFF
TGTGCCAGCAGCGCCCTAGCGGGGGTCTCGAACACCGGGGAGCTGTTTTTT
>few|.|TRBV6-2/TRBV6-3|TRBJ1-2
CVSKEALGAATFF
TGTGTCAGCAAGGAGGCGCTCGGGGCCGCAACCTTCTTC
>few|.|TRBV20-1|TRBJ2-5
CSAKGGETQYF
TGCAGTGCTAAAGGGGGGGAGACCCAGTACTTC
>.|TRBD1|TRBV7-3|TRBJ1-2
CASSCPGQVGGYTF
TGTGCCAGCAGCTGCCCGGGACAGGTGGGGGGCTACACCTTC
>many|.|TRBV6-6|TRBJ2-1
CASSYRGVYEQFF
TGTGCCAGCAGTTACCGGGGAGTCTATGAGCAGTTCTTC
>many|TRBD1|TRBV5-5|TRBJ2-7
CASSLPQGVSYEQYF
TGTGCCAGCAGCTTACCACAGGGGGTGTCCTACGAGCAGTACTTC
>.|.|TRBV15|TRBJ1-1
CATSEGSRATEAFF
TGTGCCACCAGCGAAGGGTCTAGGGCCACTGAAGCTTTCTTT
>many|TRBD1|TRBV28|TRBJ1-6
CASSDFRTGDNSPLHF
TGTGCCAGCAGTGATTTTAGGACAGGGGATAATTCACCCCTCCACTTT
>many|.|TRBV5-1|TRBJ1-5
CASSTSGNQPQHF
TGCGCCAGCAGTACCTCAGGAAATCAGCCCCAGCATTTT
>.|.|TRBV9|TRBJ1-1
CASSVAGYTEAFF
TGTGCCAGCAGCGTAGCAGGATACACTGAAGCTTTCTTT
>.|TRBD1|TRBV5-1|TRBJ2-1
CASMLDRGYYNEQFF
TGCGCCAGCATGCTGGACAGGGGGTACTACAATGAGCAGTTCTTC
>.|TRBD1|TRBV4-2|TRBJ2-5
CASSQDGGQGQETQYF
TGTGCCAGCAGCCAAGACGGCGGACAGGGCCAAGAGACCCAGTACTTC
>few|.|TRBV30|TRBJ1-2
CAWSRRGGYTF
TGTGCCTGGTCCAGGAGGGGAGGCTACACCTTC
>.|TRBD1|TRBV19|TRBJ1-6
CASSLRDRDNSPLHF
TGTGCCAGTAGCCTCCGGGACAGGGATAATTCACCCCTCCACTTT
>few|.|TRBV24-1|TRBJ1-2
CATSARKQGTYGYTF
TGTGCCACCAGTGCCCGGAAACAGGGAACCTATGGCTACACCTTC
>.|TRBD1|TRBV11-2|TRBJ2-5
CASSLGGTAQEIQYF
TGTGCCAGCAGCTTAGGGGGGACAGCTCAAGAGATCCAGTACTTC
>many|.|TRBV11-2|TRBJ2-4
CASSLGGGASNIQYF
TGTGCCAGCAGCTTAGGGGGAGGTGCGAGTAACATTCAGTACTTC
>many|TRBD2|TRBV7-9|TRBJ2-1
CASSLASGGSYNEQFF
TGCGCCAGCAGCTTGGCGTCCGGGGGGAGTTACAATGAGCAGTTCTTC
>.|TRBD1|TRBV10-3|TRBJ1-1
CAISRSGTATFMNTEAFF
TGTGCCATCAGTAGATCCGGGACAGCTACCTTTATGAACACTGAAGCTTTCTTT
>few|.|TRBV27|TRBJ1-4
CASSPHKTARNEKRFF
TGTGCCAGCAGTCCACACAAGACAGCCCGGAATGAAAAACGGTTTTTT
>once|.|TRBV4-2|TRBJ2-1
CASSQEGSSVGDEQFF
TGTGCCAGCAGCCAAGAGGGGTCTAGCGTGGGCGATGAGCAGTTCTTC
>.|.|TRBV4-1|TRBJ1-5
CASSQTLGGGGQPQHF
TGCGCCAGCAGCCAGACCCTCGGGGGCGGAGGGCAGCCCCAGCATTTT
>.|TRBD1|TRBV7-9|TRBJ2-7
CVSSDRDRGPYEQYF
TGTGTCAGCAGCGACCGGGACAGGGGGCCCTACGAGCAGTACTTC
>many|TRBD1|TRBV6-1|TRBJ2-7
CASSRDRGRVEQYF
TGTGCCAGCAGCCGGGACAGGGGTCGAGTGGAGCAGTACTTC
>few|TRBD1|TRBV20-1|TRBJ1-5
CSATNRGSNQPQHF
TGCAGTGCTACGAACAGGGGAAGCAATCAGCCCCAGCATTTT